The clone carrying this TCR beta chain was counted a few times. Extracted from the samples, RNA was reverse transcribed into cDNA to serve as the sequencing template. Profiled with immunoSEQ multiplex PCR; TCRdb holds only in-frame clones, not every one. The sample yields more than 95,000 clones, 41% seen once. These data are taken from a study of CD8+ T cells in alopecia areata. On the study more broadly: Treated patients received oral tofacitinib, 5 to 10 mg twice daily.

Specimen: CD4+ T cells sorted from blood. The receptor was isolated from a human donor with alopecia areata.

The chain's CDR3 is CASSLTGGTEAFF. The DNA of the CDR3 is TGTGCCAGCAGCTTAACAGGGGGCACTGAAGCTTTCTTT. The chain has TRBV7-9 and TRBJ1-1; TRBD1 matches at 8 bases. Per the germline V gene, CDR1 is SEHNR and CDR2 is FQNEAQ (reference sequence). Trimming at V came to 2 bases and at J to 4 bases, leaving 0 bases not matched to a gene. The CDR3 extends over 13 amino acids.